This TCR beta chain was obtained from a study of blood T cells in healthy people across ages. Study outcomes and limitations: Relative to aged donors, long-lived donors carried more naive CD4+ cells and displayed higher diversity. No conclusive comparison of naive versus antigen-experienced cells was possible with unsorted PBMCs.

Using a J-beta primer mix together with a sample-barcoded 5' primer, a second PCR was run for about 6 to 11 cycles. Each cDNA molecule, via a template-switch adaptor with 12 random nucleotides, was tagged. MiXCR, applied by TCRdb to the 5' RACE reads, yields one record per CDR3 protein. The sample lists approximately 1,700,000 distinct CDR3 sequences, about two fifths occurring once. The V segment lost 5 bases and the J segment 8 bases; nucleotides outside the gene matches: 11. CDR1 LGHNT and CDR2 FRNRAP come from the germline V gene. The CDR3 sequence is 14 residues long. This clonotype occurred a few times. As yet, its antigen is unknown.

What was sequenced was blood. The chain employs TRBV12-5 and TRBJ1-2; 7 nucleotides line up with TRBD1. This clonotype was obtained from a human donor in good health. The CDR3: CASGPEGQQYGYTF. The CDR3 bases are TGTGCTAGTGGTCCGGAGGGACAGCAGTACGGCTACACCTTC. Variable domain in full (rest from reference TRBV12-5 and TRBJ1-2): DARVTQTPRHKVTEMGQEVTMRCQPILGHNTVFWYRQTMMQGLELLAYFRNRAPLDDSGMPKDRFSAEMPDATLATLKIQPSEPRDSAVYFCASGPEGQQYGYTFGSGTRLTVV.